The 24 T cell receptor beta chains listed next were all sequenced from one sample in a study of shared clonotypes between healthy human individuals (dated by TCRdb to about 2020). Library creation used the immunoSEQ multiplex PCR assay. Imported from immuneACCESS, the table was reduced by TCRdb to in-frame sequences with V and J called. These copies leave out some clones; in studies compared against another copy, an unresolved V gene accounts for under half, and the cause of the remainder is not known. For this sample there are 450,000 to 500,000 clones; about 82% appear just once. The ten largest account for approximately 13% of the sample. Material for sequencing was PBMCs. These receptors all stem from a woman aged 35 to 49 in good health. Some clones in this sample may be carry-over from other donors' samples.

This chain's CDR3 is CASSLARFGGISYNEQFF. The CDR3 nucleotides read TGTGCCAGCAGCTTAGCGCGTTTCGGGGGGATCTCCTACAATGAGCAGTTCTTC. The chain uses TRBV7-9 and TRBJ2-1, with 7 nucleotides matching TRBD2. V shed 0 bases and J 0 bases; nucleotides not matched to a gene: 8. This CDR3 has 18 amino acids. The germline gives CDR1 SEHNR, CDR2 FQNEAQ (reference sequence).

V gene TRBV5-1 combines with J gene TRBJ2-7; 7 nucleotides agree with TRBD1. Germline V CDR1 and CDR2: SGHRS, YFSETQ. CDR3 length: 12 amino acids. J gave up 5 bases and V 4 bases, and 3 bases lay outside the gene matches. The CDR3, as DNA: TGCGCCAGCAGCACGACAGGGAACGAGCAGTACTTC. It codes for CASSTTGNEQYF.

This rearrangement joins TRBV5-4 to TRBJ2-4, with a possible D match to TRBD1 (6 bases). The V end was cut by 4 bases, the J end by 0 bases, with 17 bases between. The CDR3 runs to 17 residues. Germline V gene data show CDR1 as SGHNT and CDR2 as YYREEE (reference sequence). The CDR3 region has the DNA TGTGCCAGCAGCGTCGGACCGACAGGACTAGCCAAAAACATTCAGTACTTC. This gives the protein CASSVGPTGLAKNIQYF.

The chain recombines TRBV19 with TRBJ1-1; tentatively, D is TRBD1 (5 bases). The CDR3 loop spans 15 amino acids. Germline-derived CDR1 and CDR2 are LNHDA and SQIVND (reference sequence). V shed 5 bases and J shed 4 bases, with 17 bases lying between them. This chain's CDR3 is CASSSATQGVTEAFF. CDR3 coding DNA: TGTGCCAGTAGTTCTGCAACCCAGGGAGTCACTGAAGCTTTCTTT.

This clone was observed once. This CDR3 reads CASSPGLRDTQYF. The CDR3 DNA follows: TGTGCCAGCTCACCAGGGCTCCGAGATACGCAGTATTTT. The genes are TRBV18 and TRBJ2-3, with unresolved D. Germline lookup yields CDR1 KGHSH and CDR2 LQKENI. The V end lost 2 bases, the J end lost 5 bases, and 8 bases lay between the germline ends. There are 13 residues in the CDR3.

A note on this clone: Germline and junction disagree at one end, which may indicate a read error. Different DNA sequences within this sample yield the same CDR3. This chain joins TRBV20-1 and TRBJ2-7; D may be TRBD2 (5 bases). The CDR3 extends over 11 amino acids. The germline gives CDR1 DFQATT, CDR2 SNEGSKA (reference sequence). The DNA of the CDR3 is TGCAGTGCCAGAGGGCCGTACGAGCAGTACTTC. This gives the protein CSARGPYEQYF.

The chain links TRBV11-2 to TRBJ2-1; 14 bases fit TRBD2. CDR1 and CDR2 (germline): SGHAT, FQNNGV. Trimming took 5 bases from V and 4 from J; bases not matched to a gene: 7. CDR3 length: 17 residues. In DNA, the CDR3 is TGTGCCAGCAGCCCTGGGACTAGCGGGAGAGAGTACAATGAGCAGTTCTTC. Protein: CASSPGTSGREYNEQFF.

To note about this clone: A much bigger clone sits one base away, suggesting this may be a read error. Other DNA sequences in the sample encode the same CDR3. The chain recombines TRBV4-1 with TRBJ1-4, with D tentatively TRBD1 (6 bases). This CDR3 spans 16 amino acids. The germline CDR1 and CDR2 sequences are MGHRA and YSYEKL. The CDR3 here is CASSSRVSQGNEKLFF. CDR3 nucleotides: TGCGCCAGCAGCTCCCGAGTCTCACAGGGAAATGAAAAGCTGTTTTTT.

In this sample, this clone turned up a few times. The V gene is TRBV6-1, the J gene TRBJ1-3; TRBD1 might be the D (6 bases). The germline CDR1 and CDR2 sequences are MNHNS and SASEGT. Trimming removed 6 bases at V and 1 base at J, with 10 bases between. This CDR3 region has 14 residues. The CDR3 protein is CASRVRGSGNTIYF. DNA of the CDR3: TGTGCCAGCAGGGTCAGGGGTTCTGGAAACACCATATATTTT.

The sample holds one count of this clone. The genes are TRBV2 and TRBJ2-7; D is possibly TRBD1 or TRBD2 (5 bases each). The V end was cut by 6 bases, the J end by 2 bases, with 14 bases between. Germline CDR1 SNHLY, CDR2 FYNNEI. The CDR3 length is 14 residues. Written as DNA, the CDR3 is TGTGCCAGCAGCCCGAACCAGGGACCCTACGAGCAGTACTTC. Residues: CASSPNQGPYEQYF. The full variable domain, completed using reference TRBV2 and TRBJ2-7, is EPEVTQTPSHQVTQMGQEVILRCVPISNHLYFYWYRQILGQKVEFLVSFYNNEISEKSEIFDDQFSVERPDGSNFTLKIRSTKLEDSAMYFCASSPNQGPYEQYFGPGTRLTVT.

V gene TRBV7-3 combines with J gene TRBJ2-5, with D unclear. Trimming took off 5 bases at V and 7 bases at J, with 14 bases between the two ends. Germline assignment: CDR1 SGHTA and CDR2 FQGTGA. The CDR3 is 13 residues long. The CDR3 bases are TGTGCCAGCAGCAACGGTGGTGAGGCGACCCAGTACTTC. Translating gives CASSNGGEATQYF.

The chain uses TRBV2 and TRBJ1-5, with TRBD1 identical over 7 bases. Germline-derived CDR1 and CDR2 are SNHLY and FYNNEI. The V and J ends lost 3 bases and 1 base, in that order; junction bases with no gene match: 3. The CDR3 totals 15 residues. The CDR3 is CASSDWDRSNQPQHF. The DNA for the CDR3 is TGTGCCAGCAGTGACTGGGACAGAAGCAATCAGCCCCAGCATTTT.

The chain recombines TRBV5-4 with TRBJ2-7; D is unclear. The germline CDR1 and CDR2 sequences are SGHNT and YYREEE (reference sequence). There are 13 residues in the CDR3. The V end was cut by 0 bases, the J end by 2 bases, with 6 bases between. This CDR3 reads CASSLGLPYEQYF. The CDR3 region has the DNA TGTGCCAGCAGCTTGGGATTACCCTACGAGCAGTACTTC.

Remarks on this clone: Other nucleotide sequences in the sample specify the same CDR3. J is TRBJ2-7 and V is TRBV19; possible D gene TRBD2, 5 bases. CDR1 and CDR2 from the germline V gene are LNHDA and SQIVND (reference sequence). Trimming took 2 bases from V and 5 from J, leaving 19 bases between them. This CDR3 region has 16 residues. The CDR3 region has the DNA TGTGCCAGTAGTATATCTTATGGGTTAGCGCCTGACGAGCAGTACTTC. Translation: CASSISYGLAPDEQYF.

As concerns this clone: A much larger clone lies one base from this, so it may be a read error. This sequence joins TRBV30 and TRBJ1-2; 9 bases map to TRBD1. This CDR3 comprises 14 residues. Germline V CDR1 and CDR2: GTSNPN, SVGIG (reference sequence). The CDR3 sequence: CAWSGITGGYGYIF. The CDR3 nucleotides read TGTGCCTGGAGTGGGATTACAGGGGGCTATGGCTACATCTTC.

The chain has TRBV28 and TRBJ1-5, with TRBD1 as a possible D gene (6 bases). V lost 8 bases to trimming and J lost 3 bases, with 14 bases between them. Per germline, CDR1 MDHEN and CDR2 SYDVKM. The CDR3 extends over 14 amino acids. The CDR3: CASRPGASNQPQHF. The CDR3 DNA reads as TGTGCCAGCCGCCCGGGGGCTTCCAATCAGCCCCAGCATTTT.

The J gene is TRBJ1-1, the V gene TRBV6-4, with TRBD1 matching over 9 bases. From germline, CDR1 is MRHNA and CDR2 SNTAGT. Trimming cost V 6 bases and J 7 bases; bases outside gene matches: 12. The length of the CDR3 is 15 residues. CDR3 loop: CASRFQGQGSGEAFF. The CDR3, as DNA: TGTGCCAGCAGATTTCAGGGACAGGGAAGTGGTGAAGCTTTCTTT.

CDR3 protein: CASSQSGSTDTQYF. The CDR3 region has the DNA TGTGCCAGCAGCCAAAGCGGTAGCACAGATACGCAGTATTTT. This sequence joins TRBV5-8 and TRBJ2-3, with a possible D match to TRBD2 (5 bases). V was shortened by 4 bases and J by 0 bases, with 9 bases between the two germline ends. This CDR3 has 14 residues. Germline V CDR1 and CDR2: SGHTS, YDEGEE.

The chain is built from TRBV6-1 and TRBJ2-7; a possible D gene is TRBD1 (5 bases). V lost 2 bases and J 6 bases, leaving 17 bases between the germline ends. CDR3 length: 15 amino acids. Germline lookup yields CDR1 MNHNS and CDR2 SASEGT. The DNA for the CDR3 is TGTGCCAGCAGTGAATGGGAAGCAGGGTTGGCCGAGCAGTACTTC. Its protein is CASSEWEAGLAEQYF.

This chain connects TRBV6-5 to TRBJ1-3; TRBD1 is a possible D gene (6 bases). CDR1 and CDR2 (germline): MNHEY, SVGAGI. V was pared by 0 bases and J by 4 bases, with 10 bases between. The CDR3 has 15 residues. The DNA of the CDR3 is TGTGCCAGCAGTTACTCCCCGGGGGCAGGAAACACCATATATTTT. It is translated as CASSYSPGAGNTIYF.

The CDR3 reads CASSKMMEGEQFF. Here the CDR3 DNA reads TGTGCCAGCAGTAAGATGATGGAGGGTGAGCAGTTCTTC. The chain uses TRBV6-4 and TRBJ2-1, with a weak D call TRBD2 (6 bases). The CDR3 covers 13 residues. In germline, CDR1 is MRHNA, CDR2 SNTAGT. The V end lost 5 bases, the J end lost 9 bases, and 14 bases lay between the germline ends.

The table lists this clone with a few counts. This chain uses TRBV9 with TRBJ2-7; 10 bases agree with TRBD2. The germline CDR1 and CDR2 sequences are SGDLS and YYNGEE. V lost 3 bases, J lost 3 bases, and 9 bases stayed unmatched. The length of the CDR3 is 16 residues. CDR3 bases: TGTGCCAGCAGCGCAGCGGGGGGGACTAGCGTCTACGAGCAGTACTTC. Amino acids: CASSAAGGTSVYEQYF. Full variable domain (remainder filled in from reference TRBV9 and TRBJ2-7): DSGVTQTPKHLITATGQRVTLRCSPRSGDLSVYWYQQSLDQGLQFLIQYYNGEERAKGNILERFSAQQFPDLHSELNLSSLELGDSALYFCASSAAGGTSVYEQYFGPGTRLTVT.

This chain links TRBV6-4 with TRBJ2-1; 15 bases are a match to TRBD2. Losses at the gene ends were 4 bases for V and 8 bases for J; bases not matched to a gene: 3. This CDR3 contains 15 residues. The germline CDR1 and CDR2 sequences are MRHNA and SNTAGT. The CDR3 DNA reads as TGTGCCAGCAGTGCAGGACTAGCGGGAGGGGATGAGCAGTTCTTC. Translated: CASSAGLAGGDEQFF.

V gene TRBV11-2 combines with J gene TRBJ1-3, with D perhaps TRBD1 (6 bases). Trimming took off 2 bases at V and 0 bases at J, with 11 bases between the two ends. Germline CDR1 and CDR2: SGHAT and FQNNGV. The CDR3 totals 16 residues. The CDR3 loop is CASSLLLTGSGNTIYF. CDR3 nucleotide sequence: TGTGCCAGCAGCTTATTATTGACAGGCTCTGGAAACACCATATATTTT.